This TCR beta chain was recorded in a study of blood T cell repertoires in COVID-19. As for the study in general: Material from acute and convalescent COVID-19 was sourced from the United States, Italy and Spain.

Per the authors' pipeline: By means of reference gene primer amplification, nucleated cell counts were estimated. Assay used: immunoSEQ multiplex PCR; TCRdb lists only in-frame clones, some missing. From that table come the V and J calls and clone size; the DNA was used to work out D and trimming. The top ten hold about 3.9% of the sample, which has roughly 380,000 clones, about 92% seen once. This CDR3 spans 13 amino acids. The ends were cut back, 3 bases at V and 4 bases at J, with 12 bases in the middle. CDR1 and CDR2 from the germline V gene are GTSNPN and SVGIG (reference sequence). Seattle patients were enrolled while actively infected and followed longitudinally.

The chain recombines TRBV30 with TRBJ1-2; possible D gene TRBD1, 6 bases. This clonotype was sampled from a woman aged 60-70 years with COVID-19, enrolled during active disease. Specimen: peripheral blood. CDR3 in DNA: TGTGCCTGGAGGAGTACAGGGTCCTATGGCTACACCTTC. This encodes CAWRSTGSYGYTF. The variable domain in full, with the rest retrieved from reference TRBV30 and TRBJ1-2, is SQTIHQWPATLVQPVGSPLSLECTVEGTSNPNLYWYRQAAGRGLQLLFYSVGIGQISSEVPQNLSASRPQDRQFILSSKKLLLSDSGFYLCAWRSTGSYGYTFGSGTRLTVV.